Listed below are T cell receptor beta chains from one sample, sequenced in a study of cytomegalovirus exposure and HLA in healthy donors. Assay: immunoSEQ multiplex PCR; the TCRdb copy retains only in-frame clones and omits some. The sample yields 130,000 or so clones, under 70% seen once. Sequenced: PBMCs. All receptors derive from a man aged 18 to 29 in good health and CMV-seronegative. Each CDR3 is given with its conserved first and last residue. Fields, in order: J gene, V gene, CDR3 protein.

J gene: TRBJ2-7
V gene: TRBV28
CDR3 protein: CASSSLYEQYF

J gene: TRBJ2-3
V gene: TRBV6-4
CDR3 protein: CASSAAGGPDTQYF

J gene: TRBJ2-1
V gene: TRBV14
CDR3 protein: CASYTSGRKGEQFF

J gene: TRBJ2-2
V gene: TRBV15
CDR3 protein: CATSRDRATTGELFF

J gene: TRBJ1-1
V gene: TRBV19
CDR3 protein: CASSIGRSGNTEAFF

J gene: TRBJ2-7
V gene: TRBV7-2
CDR3 protein: CASSSPFGAFFYEQYF

J gene: TRBJ2-2
V gene: TRBV29-1
CDR3 protein: CSAAMTVNAGELFF

J gene: TRBJ2-7
V gene: TRBV21-1
CDR3 protein: CASSSRTSGGAVYEQYF

J gene: TRBJ2-5
V gene: TRBV29-1
CDR3 protein: CSVEELQTQYF

J gene: TRBJ1-4
V gene: TRBV25-1
CDR3 protein: CASSALSGQGEKLFF

J gene: TRBJ1-4
V gene: TRBV19
CDR3 protein: CASSIPGFDEKLFF

J gene: TRBJ2-7
V gene: TRBV9
CDR3 protein: CASSVGPGGEDEQYF

J gene: TRBJ1-5
V gene: TRBV2
CDR3 protein: CASSEALGAGNQPQHF

J gene: TRBJ1-1
V gene: TRBV5-5
CDR3 protein: CASSPWDSWTEAFF

J gene: TRBJ2-5
V gene: TRBV19
CDR3 protein: CASSTLSGVGTQYF

J gene: TRBJ2-3
V gene: TRBV7-3
CDR3 protein: CASSLGGGVTDTQYF

J gene: TRBJ2-1
V gene: TRBV4-2
CDR3 protein: CASSQGRTSGGADEQFF

J gene: TRBJ1-2
V gene: TRBV27
CDR3 protein: CASSLGGAGGYTF

J gene: TRBJ2-7
V gene: TRBV7-9
CDR3 protein: CASSPTGSYEQYF

J gene: TRBJ2-1
V gene: TRBV28
CDR3 protein: CASSLQGDEQFF

J gene: TRBJ2-3
V gene: TRBV2
CDR3 protein: CASSPAGTQYF

J gene: TRBJ1-5
V gene: TRBV28
CDR3 protein: CASSLLQGGNQPQHF

J gene: TRBJ2-5
V gene: TRBV18
CDR3 protein: CASSPFNRRQETQYF

J gene: TRBJ2-5
V gene: TRBV27
CDR3 protein: CASSHRLPETQYF

J gene: TRBJ1-1
V gene: TRBV28
CDR3 protein: CASSSNSLNTEAFF

J gene: TRBJ1-1
V gene: TRBV15
CDR3 protein: CAIQGRTEAFF

J gene: TRBJ1-2
V gene: TRBV29-1
CDR3 protein: CSVPPDRGGGYTF

J gene: TRBJ2-1
V gene: TRBV5-1
CDR3 protein: CASSWNTGTSGNEQFF

J gene: TRBJ2-1
V gene: TRBV19
CDR3 protein: CASSITGGRHEQFF

J gene: TRBJ2-7
V gene: TRBV18
CDR3 protein: CASSPRLDRVHEQYF

J gene: TRBJ2-7
V gene: TRBV5-1
CDR3 protein: CASSLGQGGEQYF

J gene: TRBJ2-7
V gene: TRBV4-3
CDR3 protein: CASSQERSDRGCEQYF